The clone carrying this T cell receptor (beta chain) was recorded a few times. Its antigen is not identified. At least 5.5 micrograms of total RNA were extracted per sample. PCR was performed a second time for about 7 to 12 cycles using a sample-barcoded 5' primer and a J-beta primer mix. MiXCR was run by TCRdb on the 5' RACE reads, yielding one entry per CDR3 protein. Here the sample spans approximately 800,000 distinct CDR3 sequences, about a quarter being singletons. The CDR3 loop spans 16 amino acids. Germline-derived CDR1 and CDR2 are SGDLS and YYNGEE. Losses at the gene ends were 4 bases for V and 1 base for J; bases not matched to a gene: 6. This sample is part of a study of blood T cells in healthy people across ages. General study results and limits: Researchers deemed the diversity estimates from one million T cells underestimates.

This same sample was also part of a study on T cells of mothers and their children.

This TCR derives from a boy aged 5 to 17 in good health. The rearrangement links TRBV9 to TRBJ2-3; 10 bases fit TRBD1. Sequenced input: blood. The CDR3 here is CASSRAGTGGTDTQYF. The CDR3 DNA reads as TGTGCCAGCAGCCGGGCCGGGACAGGGGGCACAGATACGCAGTATTTT.